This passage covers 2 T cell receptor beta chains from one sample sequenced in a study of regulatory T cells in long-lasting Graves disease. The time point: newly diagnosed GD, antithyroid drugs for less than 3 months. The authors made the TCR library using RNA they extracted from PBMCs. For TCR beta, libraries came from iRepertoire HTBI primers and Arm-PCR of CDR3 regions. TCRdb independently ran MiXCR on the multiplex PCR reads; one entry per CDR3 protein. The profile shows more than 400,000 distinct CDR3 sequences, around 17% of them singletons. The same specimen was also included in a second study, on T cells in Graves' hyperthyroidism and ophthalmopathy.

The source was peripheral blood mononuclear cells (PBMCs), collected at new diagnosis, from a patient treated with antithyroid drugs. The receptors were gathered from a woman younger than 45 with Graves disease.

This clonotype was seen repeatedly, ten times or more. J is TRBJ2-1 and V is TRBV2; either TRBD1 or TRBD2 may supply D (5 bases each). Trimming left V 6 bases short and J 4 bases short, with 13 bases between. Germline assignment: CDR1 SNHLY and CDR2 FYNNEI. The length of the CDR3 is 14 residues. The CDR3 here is CASRKGTAYNEQFF. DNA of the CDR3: TGTGCCAGCAGGAAAGGGACGGCTTACAATGAGCAGTTCTTC.

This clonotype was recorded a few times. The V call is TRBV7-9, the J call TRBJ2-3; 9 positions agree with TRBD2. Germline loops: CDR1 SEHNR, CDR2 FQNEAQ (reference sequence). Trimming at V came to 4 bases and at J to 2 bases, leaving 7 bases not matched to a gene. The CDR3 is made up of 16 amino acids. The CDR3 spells CASSSRSSGITDTQYF. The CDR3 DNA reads TGTGCCAGCAGCTCCCGGTCTAGCGGGATCACAGATACGCAGTATTTT.